This TCR beta chain was retrieved from a study of T cell changes during pregnancy in multiple sclerosis. CDR1 and CDR2 (germline): MNHNS, SASEGT. V was shortened by 3 bases and J by 1 base, with 7 bases between the two germline ends. This CDR3 has 13 amino acids. Repertoires were generated with immunoSEQ multiplex PCR, while TCRdb's copy carries only in-frame clones and drops some. The repertoire holds around 56,000 clones, with roughly nine tenths as singletons. This chain links TRBV6-1 with TRBJ2-7; D is uncertain. The source material was peripheral blood, sampled in the third trimester of pregnancy. The origin of this receptor is a female donor in good health, enrolled as a control in a pregnancy study. The DNA for the CDR3 is TGTGCCAGCAGTGAGGCAGTTTCCTACGAGCAGTACTTC. Its protein product is CASSEAVSYEQYF.